These 2 T cell receptor beta chains originate from one sample sequenced in a study of control samples from healthy donors and cancer patients. Libraries were prepared by immunoSEQ multiplex PCR; TCRdb keeps only in-frame clonotypes and omits some of them. This table has 100,000 or so clones, about 85% appearing once. The sample was blood. The receptors shown here come from a woman in her forties or fifties in good health.

A single count supports this clone. CDR3 DNA: TGTGCCAGCAGGGGGCTATCCAGGGAGAGTGAAGCTTTCTTT. The encoded protein is CASRGLSRESEAFF. The rearrangement links TRBV2 to TRBJ1-1; D may be TRBD1 (5 bases). Trimming took off 6 bases at V and 7 bases at J, with 18 bases between the two ends. The CDR3 contains 14 residues. Germline CDR1 reads SNHLY; CDR2 reads FYNNEI.

Only one count was recorded for this clone. This sample includes further DNA sequences coding for the same CDR3. The chain is built from TRBV5-1 and TRBJ2-7, with D perhaps TRBD2 (6 bases). Germline CDR1 SGHRS, CDR2 YFSETQ. This CDR3 is built from 14 residues. Trimming shortened V by 0 bases and J by 2 bases, and 9 bases separated the two germline ends. CDR3 DNA: TGCGCCAGCAGCTTGGGGGGAGGCCCCTACGAGCAGTACTTC. Translation gives CASSLGGGPYEQYF.